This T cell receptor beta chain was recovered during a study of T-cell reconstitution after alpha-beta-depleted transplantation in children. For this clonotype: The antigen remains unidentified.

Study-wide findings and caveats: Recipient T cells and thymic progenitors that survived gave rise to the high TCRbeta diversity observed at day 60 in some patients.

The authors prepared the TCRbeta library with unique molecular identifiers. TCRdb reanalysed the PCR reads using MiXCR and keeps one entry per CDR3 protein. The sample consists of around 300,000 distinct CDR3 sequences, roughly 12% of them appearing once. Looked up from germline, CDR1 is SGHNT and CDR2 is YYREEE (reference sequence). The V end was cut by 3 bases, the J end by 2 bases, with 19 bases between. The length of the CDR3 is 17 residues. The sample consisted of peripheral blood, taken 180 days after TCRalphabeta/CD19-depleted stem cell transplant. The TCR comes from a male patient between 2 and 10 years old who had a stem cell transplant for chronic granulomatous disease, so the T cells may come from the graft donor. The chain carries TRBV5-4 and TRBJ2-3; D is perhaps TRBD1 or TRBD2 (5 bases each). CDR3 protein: CASSSPMGVGNTDTQYF. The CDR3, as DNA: TGTGCCAGCAGCTCACCCATGGGGGTGGGAAACACAGATACGCAGTATTTT.